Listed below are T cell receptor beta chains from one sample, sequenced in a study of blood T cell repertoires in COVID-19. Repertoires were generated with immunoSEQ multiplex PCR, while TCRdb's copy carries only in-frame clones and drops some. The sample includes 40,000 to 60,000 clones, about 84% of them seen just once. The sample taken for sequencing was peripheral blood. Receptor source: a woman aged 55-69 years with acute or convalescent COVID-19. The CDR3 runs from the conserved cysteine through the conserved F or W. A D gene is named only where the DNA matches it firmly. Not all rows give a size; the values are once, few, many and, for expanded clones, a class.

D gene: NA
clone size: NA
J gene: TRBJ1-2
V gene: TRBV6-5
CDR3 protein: CASRETGRYGYTF
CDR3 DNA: TGTGCCAGCAGGGAGACAGGACGCTATGGCTACACCTTC

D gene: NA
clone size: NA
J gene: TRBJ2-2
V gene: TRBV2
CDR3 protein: CASSQSVGPRPTGELFF
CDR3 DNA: TGTGCCAGCAGTCAGTCGGTGGGGCCGAGACCCACCGGGGAGCTGTTTTTT

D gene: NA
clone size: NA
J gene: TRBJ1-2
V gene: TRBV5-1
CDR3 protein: CASSLEGTGSGYTF
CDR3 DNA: TGCGCCAGCAGCTTGGAAGGAACAGGGTCGGGCTACACCTTC

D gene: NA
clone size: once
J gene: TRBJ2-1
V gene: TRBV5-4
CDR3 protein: CASSAGTYNEQFF
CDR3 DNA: TGTGCCAGCAGCGCCGGGACCTACAATGAGCAGTTCTTC

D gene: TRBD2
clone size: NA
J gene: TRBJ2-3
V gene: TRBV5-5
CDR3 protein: CASSLTSGADTQYF
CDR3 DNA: TGTGCCAGCAGCTTGACTAGCGGGGCAGATACGCAGTATTTT

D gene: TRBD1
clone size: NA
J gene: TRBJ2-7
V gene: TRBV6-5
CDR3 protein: CASSLIAGGEQYF
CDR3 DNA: TGTGCCAGCAGTCTCATCGCAGGGGGCGAGCAGTACTTC

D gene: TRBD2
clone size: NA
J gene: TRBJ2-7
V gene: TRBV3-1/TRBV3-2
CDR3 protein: CASSQDRSGVPTEQYF
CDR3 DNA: TGTGCCAGCAGCCAAGATCGAAGCGGGGTCCCCACCGAGCAGTACTTC

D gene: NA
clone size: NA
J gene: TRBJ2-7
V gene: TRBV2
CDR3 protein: CASSEVEGASYEQYF
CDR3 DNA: TGTGCCAGCAGCGAGGTGGAGGGGGCCTCCTACGAGCAGTACTTC

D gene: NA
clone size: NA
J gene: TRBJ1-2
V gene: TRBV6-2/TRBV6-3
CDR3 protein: CASSYSGANYGYTF
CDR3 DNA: TGTGCCAGCAGTTACTCGGGGGCGAACTATGGCTACACCTTC

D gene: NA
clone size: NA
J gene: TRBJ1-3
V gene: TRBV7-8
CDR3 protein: CASSLQSTGNTIYF
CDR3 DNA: TGTGCCAGCAGCTTACAATCTACCGGAAACACCATATATTTT

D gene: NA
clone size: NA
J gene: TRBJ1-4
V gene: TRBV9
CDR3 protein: CASSSGGSFNEKLFF
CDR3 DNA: TGTGCCAGCAGCTCCGGGGGGAGTTTTAATGAAAAACTGTTTTTT

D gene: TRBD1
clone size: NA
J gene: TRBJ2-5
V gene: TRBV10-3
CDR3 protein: CAISRDREETQYF
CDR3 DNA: TGTGCCATCAGCCGGGACAGGGAAGAGACCCAGTACTTC

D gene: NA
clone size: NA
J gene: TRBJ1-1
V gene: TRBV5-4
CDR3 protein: CASRGSRGPNTEAFF
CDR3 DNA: TGTGCCAGCCGGGGGTCTCGGGGACCGAACACTGAAGCTTTCTTT

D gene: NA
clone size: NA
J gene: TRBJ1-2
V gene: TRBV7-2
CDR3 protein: CASSLADILPYGYTF
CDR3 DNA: TGTGCCAGCAGCTTAGCGGACATCCTCCCTTATGGCTACACCTTC

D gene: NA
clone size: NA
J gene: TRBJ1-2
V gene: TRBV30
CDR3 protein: CAWSTGHGVAYGYTF
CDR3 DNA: TGTGCCTGGAGTACGGGACACGGCGTAGCCTATGGCTACACCTTC